These 22 T cell receptor beta chains were sequenced from one sample in a study of breast tumors, draining lymph nodes, adjacent tissues. One entry per CDR3 protein, called by TCRdb with MiXCR from the multiplex PCR reads. The sample has under 15,000 distinct CDR3 sequences; roughly 60% are singletons. The sample comprised tumor-adjacent breast tissue. Receptors were obtained from a female donor with breast cancer. Some clones in this sample may be carry-over from other donors' samples.

The chain recombines TRBV29-1 with TRBJ1-2; 9 bases match TRBD1. From germline, CDR1 is SQVTM and CDR2 ANQGSEA. The CDR3 is made up of 15 amino acids. V was clipped by 7 bases and J by 3 bases; unmatched bases: 12. The CDR3 DNA is TGCAGCGCCACCTTCGCGGGACAGGGATACTATGGCTACACCTTC. It specifies CSATFAGQGYYGYTF.

The chain employs TRBV5-4 and TRBJ2-7, with 7 bases aligning to TRBD1. V lost 4 bases, J lost 1 base, and 2 bases stayed unmatched. CDR1 is SGHNT and CDR2 is YYREEE in the germline V gene (reference sequence). The CDR3 totals 13 residues. The CDR3 protein is CASSHRGSYEQYF. CDR3 bases: TGTGCCAGCAGCCACAGGGGATCCTACGAGCAGTACTTC.

This chain connects TRBV29-1 to TRBJ2-2; D is undetermined. The CDR3 length is 14 residues. V gave up 6 bases and J gave up 1 base, with 12 bases separating them. Germline CDR1 and CDR2: SQVTM and ANQGSEA. CDR3 sequence (DNA): TGCAGCGTCACCGGGCCCCTGAACACCGGGGAGCTGTTTTTT. Encoded protein: CSVTGPLNTGELFF.

This rearrangement joins TRBV5-1 to TRBJ2-7; no firm D call. CDR1 and CDR2 from the germline V gene are SGHRS and YFSETQ. The CDR3 runs 12 residues. V gave up 4 bases and J gave up 12 bases, with 17 bases separating them. The CDR3 nucleotides read TGCGCCAGCAGCCAGGACCAAAACAACATGTACTTC. Translated: CASSQDQNNMYF.

The CDR3 is CAISEATEPLHF. The CDR3, as DNA: TGTGCCATCAGTGAAGCGACAGAACCCCTCCACTTT. The chain links TRBV10-3 to TRBJ1-6, with a tentative D call TRBD1 (5 bases). The germline V gene has CDR1 ENHRY and CDR2 SYGVKD. Trimming shortened V by 3 bases and J by 12 bases, and 9 bases separated the two germline ends. The CDR3 sequence is 12 residues long.

This sequence joins TRBV6-1 and TRBJ1-3; D gene unclear. V dropped 0 bases and J dropped 2 bases, with 8 bases sitting between them. CDR3 length: 15 residues. Germline V CDR1 and CDR2: MNHNS, SASEGT. CDR3 in DNA: TGTGCCAGCAGTGAAGCGAGTGTACCTGGAAACACCATATATTTT. This encodes CASSEASVPGNTIYF.

This chain joins TRBV20-1 and TRBJ2-1; a weak D match, TRBD2 (6 bases). The CDR3 is 13 amino acids. Germline values: CDR1 DFQATT, CDR2 SNEGSKA (reference sequence). The V end was cut by 6 bases, the J end by 6 bases, with 15 bases between. The CDR3 here is CSATQTSFNEQFF. DNA for the CDR3: TGCAGTGCCACCCAGACTAGTTTCAATGAGCAGTTCTTC.

The chain carries TRBV24-1 and TRBJ2-1; D ambiguous. The CDR3 consists of 14 residues. Germline values: CDR1 KGHDR, CDR2 SFDVKD. V was pared by 3 bases and J by 6 bases, with 11 bases between. The CDR3 reads CATSDMGQRNEQFF. As DNA, the CDR3 is TGTGCCACCAGTGATATGGGCCAGCGCAATGAGCAGTTCTTC.

This chain links TRBV30 with TRBJ2-2; 8 bases are shared with TRBD2. V gave up 3 bases and J gave up 6 bases; unmatched junction bases: 9. Germline CDR1 is GTSNPN and CDR2 is SVGIG (reference sequence). CDR3 length: 15 amino acids. The CDR3 DNA follows: TGTGCCTGGAGATCGGCGGGGGGTCTTTCCGGGGAGCTGTTTTTT. It translates to CAWRSAGGLSGELFF.

The gene calls are TRBV7-2 and TRBJ2-3; unclear D gene. V lost 1 base and J 2 bases, leaving 7 bases between the germline ends. CDR3 length equals 14 residues. Germline CDR1 SGHTA, CDR2 FQGNSA. The DNA of the CDR3 is TGTGCCAGCAGCTTAGGGGTACCCACAGATACGCAGTATTTT. As protein: CASSLGVPTDTQYF. Full variable domain (missing parts from reference TRBV7-2 and TRBJ2-3): GAGVSQSPSNKVTEKGKDVELRCDPISGHTALYWYRQSLGQGLEFLIYFQGNSAPDKSGLPSDRFSAERTGGSVSTLTIQRTQQEDSAVYLCASSLGVPTDTQYFGPGTRLTVL.

This chain connects TRBV6-6 to TRBJ1-6; D is uncertain. The CDR3 extends over 15 amino acids. Germline-derived CDR1 and CDR2 are MNHNY and SVGAGI (reference sequence). Trimming removed 5 bases at V and 4 bases at J, with 12 bases between. In nucleotides, the CDR3 is TGTGCCAGCAGTCCTGACTGGGCGTATAATTCACCCCTCCACTTT. It specifies CASSPDWAYNSPLHF.

The chain carries TRBV6-5 and TRBJ1-2; D possibly corresponds to TRBD1 (5 bases). The germline V gene encodes CDR1 MNHEY and CDR2 SVGAGI. This CDR3 comprises 14 residues. Trimming took 6 bases from V and 8 from J, leaving 19 bases between them. This chain's CDR3 is CASSNSGRWRGYTF. CDR3 sequence (DNA): TGTGCCAGCAGCAATTCGGGACGGTGGAGGGGCTACACCTTC.

This clonotype was seen only a few times. The gene calls are TRBV7-8 and TRBJ2-7; D gene uncertain. The CDR3 has 12 residues. The germline gives CDR1 SGHVS, CDR2 FQNEAQ. Trimming cost V 4 bases and J 2 bases, with 6 bases left between them. The chain's CDR3 is CASSSATYEQYF. In DNA form, the CDR3 reads TGTGCCAGCAGCTCAGCAACCTACGAGCAGTACTTC.

The chain carries TRBV10-3 and TRBJ1-2; no firm D call. CDR1 is ENHRY and CDR2 is SYGVKD in the germline V gene. The CDR3 contains 14 residues. V was clipped by 6 bases and J by 4 bases, with 15 bases between them. The CDR3 DNA reads TGTGCCATCAGGATGGACCCACCCAGCTATGGCTACACCTTC. Protein: CAIRMDPPSYGYTF.

The chain has TRBV19 and TRBJ2-1; D possibly corresponds to TRBD1 (6 bases). V was shortened by 6 bases and J by 4 bases, with 13 bases between the two germline ends. Germline V gives CDR1 LNHDA, CDR2 SQIVND (reference sequence). The CDR3 loop spans 14 amino acids. As DNA, the CDR3 is TGTGCCAGTAGCCCCCCGGACAGATACAATGAGCAGTTCTTC. As protein: CASSPPDRYNEQFF.

V is TRBV19 and J is TRBJ1-3; D is unresolved. Trimming stripped 0 bases from V and 0 bases from J, with 6 bases between. CDR1 is LNHDA, CDR2 SQIVND, per germline (reference sequence). This CDR3 spans 15 amino acids. The CDR3 bases are TGTGCCAGTAGTATAGATCCCGGCTCTGGAAACACCATATATTTT. Its protein product is CASSIDPGSGNTIYF.

The sample holds many counts of this clonotype. The chain couples TRBV3-1 to TRBJ2-1, with D perhaps matching TRBD1 (8 bases). The CDR3 sequence is 14 residues long. V lost 0 bases and J lost 10, with 13 bases in between. Germline V gives CDR1 LGHDT, CDR2 YNNKEL (reference sequence). The CDR3 bases are TGTGCCAGCAGCCAAGACAGGGGGCGGGGGGAGCAGTTCTTC. It encodes CASSQDRGRGEQFF.

This clonotype came up many times. CDR3 DNA: TGTGCCAGCAGTTACCCCCCGGGGGAGCTCTACAATGAGCAGTTCTTC. Its protein is CASSYPPGELYNEQFF. The chain has TRBV6-2 or TRBV6-3 and TRBJ2-1; TRBD2 might be the D (6 bases). Trimming took off 2 bases at V and 3 bases at J, with 14 bases between the two ends. This CDR3 region has 16 residues. Germline-derived CDR1 and CDR2 are MNHEY and SVGEGT.

The chain recombines TRBV2 with TRBJ2-1, with a weak D call TRBD2 (7 bases). Germline V gene data show CDR1 as SNHLY and CDR2 as FYNNEI. The CDR3 spans 17 residues. Trimming removed 7 bases from V and 4 bases from J, with 23 bases in between. The CDR3 spells CASIRGWGGGEYNEQFF. The CDR3 coding sequence is TGTGCCAGCATTCGGGGGTGGGGCGGGGGCGAATACAATGAGCAGTTCTTC.

This rearrangement joins TRBV19 to TRBJ2-3, with D perhaps TRBD1 or TRBD2 (7 bases each). Trimming removed 2 bases from V and 3 bases from J, with 18 bases in between. Germline V gene data show CDR1 as LNHDA and CDR2 as SQIVND (reference sequence). The CDR3 is made up of 17 amino acids. For the CDR3, the DNA is TGTGCCAGTAGTATATCGCAGGGGGGGACGATGACAGATACGCAGTATTTT. Amino acid sequence: CASSISQGGTMTDTQYF.

V is TRBV15 and J is TRBJ2-5, with D perhaps TRBD2 (6 bases). The V gene's germline CDR1 is LNHNV and CDR2 YYDKDF (reference sequence). This CDR3 has 15 residues. Between the trimmed V and J ends, which lost 0 bases and 4 bases, there was a span of 12 bases. This CDR3 reads CATSRDLGGGETQYF. The DNA for the CDR3 is TGTGCCACCAGCAGAGATCTGGGGGGAGGAGAGACCCAGTACTTC.

The chain is built from TRBV24-1 and TRBJ2-3; D call uncertain. Trimming removed 5 bases at V and 5 bases at J, with 7 bases between. The CDR3 is 12 amino acids. Germline assignment: CDR1 KGHDR and CDR2 SFDVKD. This CDR3 reads CATSVFGDTQYF. The CDR3 DNA follows: TGTGCCACCAGTGTTTTCGGAGATACGCAGTATTTT.